These T cell receptor beta chains were read from a single sample in a study of Ad26.COV2.S vaccination and SARS-CoV-2 variants. Clones were sequenced by immunoSEQ multiplex PCR, and TCRdb holds only the in-frame ones, with some missing. In the table there are 400,000 to 450,000 clones, over 75% of which are singletons. The sample was peripheral blood, taken in a trial of Ad26.COV2.S vaccine versus placebo. These receptors originate from a person between 18 and 65 years old who received the Ad26.COV2.S COVID-19 vaccine or a placebo. The CDR3 runs from the conserved cysteine through the conserved F or W. The D gene is left open where the match is weak. Size is stated for part of the rows, as once, few or many counts, or as a class when the clone is expanded.

v_call: TRBV11-3; clone_size: .; j_call: TRBJ2-2; d_call: .; cdr3_aa: CASSSRLGGELFF; cdr3_nt: TGTGCCAGCAGCTCTCGCCTAGGAGGGGAGCTGTTTTTT
v_call: TRBV18; clone_size: .; j_call: TRBJ2-1; d_call: TRBD1; cdr3_aa: CASSIPGTGGETAYNEQFF; cdr3_nt: TGTGCCAGCTCAATCCCCGGGACAGGGGGCGAAACCGCCTACAATGAGCAGTTCTTC
v_call: TRBV7-2; clone_size: .; j_call: TRBJ2-7; d_call: TRBD2; cdr3_aa: CASSSLAGLAGDEQYF; cdr3_nt: TGTGCCAGCAGCTCCCTGGCGGGACTAGCGGGAGACGAGCAGTACTTC
v_call: TRBV24-1; clone_size: .; j_call: TRBJ2-5; d_call: .; cdr3_aa: CATSDGEQGQETQYF; cdr3_nt: TGTGCCACCAGTGATGGTGAACAGGGCCAGGAGACCCAGTACTTC
v_call: TRBV18; clone_size: .; j_call: TRBJ2-7; d_call: .; cdr3_aa: CASSSTSSYEQYF; cdr3_nt: TGTGCCAGCTCATCAACGAGCTCCTACGAGCAGTACTTC
v_call: TRBV6-2/TRBV6-3; clone_size: .; j_call: TRBJ2-7; d_call: .; cdr3_aa: CASSYPGQGYNSYEQYF; cdr3_nt: TGTGCCAGCAGTTACCCCGGGCAGGGCTATAATTCCTACGAGCAGTACTTC
v_call: TRBV7-9; clone_size: .; j_call: TRBJ1-1; d_call: .; cdr3_aa: CASSLSGNTEAFF; cdr3_nt: TGTGCCAGCAGCTTATCAGGGAACACTGAAGCTTTCTTT
v_call: TRBV6-2/TRBV6-3; clone_size: .; j_call: TRBJ1-2; d_call: .; cdr3_aa: CASSYGFLTGLYGYTF; cdr3_nt: TGTGCCAGCAGTTACGGGTTTTTAACAGGTCTCTATGGCTACACCTTC
v_call: TRBV7-6; clone_size: .; j_call: TRBJ2-3; d_call: .; cdr3_aa: CASSWAPGGTDTQYF; cdr3_nt: TGTGCCAGCAGCTGGGCACCAGGGGGCACAGATACGCAGTATTTT
v_call: TRBV20-1; clone_size: once; j_call: TRBJ2-7; d_call: .; cdr3_aa: CSASSTGTIYEQYF; cdr3_nt: TGCAGTGCTAGTTCGACAGGGACTATCTACGAGCAGTACTTC
v_call: TRBV30; clone_size: .; j_call: TRBJ1-1; d_call: .; cdr3_aa: CAWSISTGFSTEAFF; cdr3_nt: TGTGCCTGGAGTATATCTACAGGGTTTTCCACTGAAGCTTTCTTT
v_call: TRBV18; clone_size: .; j_call: TRBJ2-7; d_call: .; cdr3_aa: CASSKDRTYEQYF; cdr3_nt: TGTGCCAGCTCAAAGGACCGAACTTACGAGCAGTACTTC
v_call: TRBV6-6; clone_size: .; j_call: TRBJ1-2; d_call: TRBD1; cdr3_aa: CASSYQTGTGGYTF; cdr3_nt: TGTGCCAGCAGTTACCAGACAGGGACTGGTGGCTACACCTTC
v_call: TRBV7-3; clone_size: .; j_call: TRBJ1-1; d_call: .; cdr3_aa: CASSLERNTEAFF; cdr3_nt: TGTGCCAGCAGCTTAGAAAGAAACACTGAAGCTTTCTTT
v_call: TRBV5-1; clone_size: .; j_call: TRBJ2-1; d_call: TRBD2; cdr3_aa: CASSWPPQGLAIREQFF; cdr3_nt: TGCGCCAGCAGCTGGCCCCCACAGGGACTAGCGATCCGTGAGCAGTTCTTC
v_call: TRBV5-5; clone_size: .; j_call: TRBJ1-3; d_call: TRBD1; cdr3_aa: CASSGGQGAGNTIYF; cdr3_nt: TGTGCCAGCAGCGGGGGACAGGGAGCTGGAAACACCATATATTTT
v_call: TRBV5-6; clone_size: .; j_call: TRBJ1-2; d_call: .; cdr3_aa: CASSPTLGGGYGYTF; cdr3_nt: TGTGCCAGCAGCCCTACCCTTGGGGGGGGCTATGGCTACACCTTC
v_call: TRBV13; clone_size: once; j_call: TRBJ2-2; d_call: TRBD1; cdr3_aa: CASSPQGALIGELFF; cdr3_nt: TGTGCCAGCAGCCCTCAGGGGGCGCTAATCGGGGAGCTGTTTTTT
v_call: TRBV27; clone_size: .; j_call: TRBJ1-2; d_call: TRBD1; cdr3_aa: CASSLARGVYGYTF; cdr3_nt: TGTGCCAGCAGTTTAGCCAGGGGGGTTTATGGCTACACCTTC
v_call: TRBV10-3; clone_size: .; j_call: TRBJ1-1; d_call: .; cdr3_aa: CAISDRDIHEAFF; cdr3_nt: TGTGCCATCAGTGACCGGGACATACATGAAGCTTTCTTT
v_call: TRBV7-2; clone_size: .; j_call: TRBJ2-3; d_call: TRBD2; cdr3_aa: CASSLAGLAQDTQYF; cdr3_nt: TGTGCCAGCAGCTTAGCCGGACTAGCTCAGGATACGCAGTATTTT
v_call: TRBV7-8; clone_size: .; j_call: TRBJ1-4; d_call: .; cdr3_aa: CASSLVKGTNEKLFF; cdr3_nt: TGTGCCAGCAGCTTAGTAAAGGGAACTAATGAAAAACTGTTTTTT
v_call: TRBV19; clone_size: .; j_call: TRBJ1-5; d_call: .; cdr3_aa: CASSIISQPQHF; cdr3_nt: TGTGCCAGTAGTATTATTAGTCAGCCCCAGCATTTT
v_call: TRBV6-6; clone_size: .; j_call: TRBJ2-1; d_call: TRBD1; cdr3_aa: CASSFTGTDPFF; cdr3_nt: TGTGCCAGCAGTTTTACCGGGACAGACCCATTCTTC
v_call: TRBV29-1; clone_size: .; j_call: TRBJ1-2; d_call: TRBD1; cdr3_aa: CSVIQGDYGYTF; cdr3_nt: TGCAGCGTCATACAGGGGGACTATGGCTACACCTTC
v_call: TRBV27; clone_size: .; j_call: TRBJ2-2; d_call: .; cdr3_aa: CASSSYIFTGELFF; cdr3_nt: TGTGCCAGCAGTTCGTACATCTTCACCGGGGAGCTGTTTTTT
v_call: TRBV27; clone_size: .; j_call: TRBJ1-1; d_call: .; cdr3_aa: CASSWVGENTEAFF; cdr3_nt: TGTGCCAGCAGTTGGGTAGGGGAGAACACTGAAGCTTTCTTT
v_call: TRBV30; clone_size: .; j_call: TRBJ1-1; d_call: .; cdr3_aa: CAWSGFDTNTEAFF; cdr3_nt: TGTGCCTGGAGTGGATTTGATACGAACACTGAAGCTTTCTTT
v_call: TRBV10-3; clone_size: .; j_call: TRBJ1-1; d_call: .; cdr3_aa: CAAGGANTEAFF; cdr3_nt: TGTGCCGCCGGGGGCGCGAACACTGAAGCTTTCTTT
v_call: TRBV30; clone_size: .; j_call: TRBJ1-1; d_call: .; cdr3_aa: CAWSFAGNTEAFF; cdr3_nt: TGTGCCTGGAGTTTTGCGGGTAACACTGAAGCTTTCTTT
v_call: TRBV10-3; clone_size: once; j_call: TRBJ1-6; d_call: .; cdr3_aa: CAISESDRGDSPLHF; cdr3_nt: TGTGCCATCAGTGAGTCGGACCGAGGGGATTCACCCCTCCACTTT
v_call: TRBV6-2/TRBV6-3; clone_size: .; j_call: TRBJ1-3; d_call: TRBD1; cdr3_aa: CASSYGRQGIGNTIYF; cdr3_nt: TGTGCCAGCAGTTACGGCCGACAGGGAATAGGAAACACCATATATTTT
v_call: TRBV4-3; clone_size: medium-sized; j_call: TRBJ2-1; d_call: .; cdr3_aa: CASSDSDGTNEQFF; cdr3_nt: TGCGCCAGCAGCGATTCGGACGGAACCAATGAGCAGTTCTTC
v_call: TRBV5-4; clone_size: .; j_call: TRBJ1-1; d_call: .; cdr3_aa: CASSLRGLRGTEAFF; cdr3_nt: TGTGCCAGCAGCTTAAGGGGTCTAAGGGGCACTGAAGCTTTCTTT
v_call: TRBV3-1/TRBV3-2; clone_size: few; j_call: TRBJ2-2; d_call: .; cdr3_aa: CASRQTVNTGELFF; cdr3_nt: TGTGCCAGCAGACAAACAGTAAACACCGGGGAGCTGTTTTTT
v_call: TRBV5-6; clone_size: .; j_call: TRBJ2-7; d_call: .; cdr3_aa: CASSLGGYEQYF; cdr3_nt: TGTGCCAGCAGCTTGGGGGGATACGAGCAGTACTTC
v_call: TRBV6-5; clone_size: .; j_call: TRBJ1-4; d_call: .; cdr3_aa: CASRGTTNEKLFF; cdr3_nt: TGTGCCAGCAGGGGCACTACTAATGAAAAACTGTTTTTT
v_call: TRBV25-1; clone_size: .; j_call: TRBJ2-7; d_call: .; cdr3_aa: CASSEWGRGTSYEQYF; cdr3_nt: TGTGCCAGCAGTGAATGGGGCAGGGGGACTTCCTACGAGCAGTACTTC
v_call: TRBV4-3; clone_size: .; j_call: TRBJ2-1; d_call: TRBD2; cdr3_aa: CASSQTPAGAYNEQFF; cdr3_nt: TGCGCCAGCAGCCAGACCCCGGCGGGAGCTTACAATGAGCAGTTCTTC
v_call: TRBV28; clone_size: .; j_call: TRBJ1-4; d_call: TRBD1; cdr3_aa: CASKDRATNEKLFF; cdr3_nt: TGTGCCAGCAAAGACAGGGCAACTAATGAAAAACTGTTTTTT
v_call: TRBV24-1; clone_size: .; j_call: TRBJ2-1; d_call: .; cdr3_aa: CATSDLGGWGYNEQFF; cdr3_nt: TGTGCCACCAGTGATTTAGGGGGGTGGGGATACAATGAGCAGTTCTTC
v_call: TRBV30; clone_size: .; j_call: TRBJ2-7; d_call: .; cdr3_aa: CAWSVLLGDEQYF; cdr3_nt: TGTGCCTGGAGTGTACTTTTGGGCGACGAGCAGTACTTC
v_call: TRBV2; clone_size: .; j_call: TRBJ1-1; d_call: TRBD1; cdr3_aa: CASSVRQGNTEAFF; cdr3_nt: TGTGCCAGCAGTGTCCGACAGGGTAACACTGAAGCTTTCTTT
v_call: TRBV5-6; clone_size: .; j_call: TRBJ2-3; d_call: TRBD1; cdr3_aa: CASSLGTGASTDTQYF; cdr3_nt: TGTGCCAGCAGCTTGGGGACAGGGGCCAGCACAGATACGCAGTATTTT
v_call: TRBV11-2; clone_size: .; j_call: TRBJ1-1; d_call: .; cdr3_aa: CASSFGENTEAFF; cdr3_nt: TGTGCCAGCAGCTTCGGGGAAAACACTGAAGCTTTCTTT
v_call: TRBV28; clone_size: few; j_call: TRBJ2-7; d_call: .; cdr3_aa: CASSAQTPYEQYF; cdr3_nt: TGTGCCAGCAGTGCTCAGACTCCCTACGAGCAGTACTTC
v_call: TRBV6-2/TRBV6-3; clone_size: .; j_call: TRBJ2-7; d_call: .; cdr3_aa: CASSYSRQNSYEQYF; cdr3_nt: TGTGCCAGCAGTTACTCGAGACAGAACTCCTACGAGCAGTACTTC